The present entry profiles one TCR beta chain with its context. The CDR3 is 13 residues long. The sample is drawn from a study of blood T cells in healthy people across ages. A second roughly 6 to 11 cycle PCR used barcoded and J-beta primers. TCRdb re-analysed the 5' RACE reads in MiXCR, keeping a single row per CDR3 protein. Altogether approximately 780,000 distinct CDR3 sequences are present, around a quarter being singletons, with the ten largest covering around 2.9%. The same sample was also studied in work on T cells of mothers and their children. That source notes: Whatever RNA was extracted went entirely into cDNA synthesis, at about 1.6 ug per 15 ul. The TCR beta CDR3 read count exceeded 8 million for each mother and was around 3.1 million for each child. Related mother-child pairs showed slightly, non-significantly higher overlap than unrelated pairs.

The chain has TRBV12-3 or TRBV12-4 and TRBJ2-1; D is possibly TRBD2 (5 bases). Gene TRBJ2-5 matches the end of the DNA better, so the J call may be wrong. The TCR comes from a boy younger than 18 in good health. Input material: blood. The CDR3: CASSLLHGVTQYF. CDR3 bases: TGTGCCAGCAGTTTACTGCACGGGGTGACCCAGTACTTC.